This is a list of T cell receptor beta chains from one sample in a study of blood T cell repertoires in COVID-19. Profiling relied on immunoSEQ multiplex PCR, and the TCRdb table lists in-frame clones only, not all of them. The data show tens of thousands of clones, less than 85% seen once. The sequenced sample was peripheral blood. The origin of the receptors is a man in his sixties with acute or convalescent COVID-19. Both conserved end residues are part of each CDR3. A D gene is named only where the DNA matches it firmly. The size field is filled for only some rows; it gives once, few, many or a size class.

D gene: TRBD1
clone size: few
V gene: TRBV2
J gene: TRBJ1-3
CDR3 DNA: TGTGCCAGCAGTTCGGGACAGGGAAACACCATATATTTT
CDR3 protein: CASSSGQGNTIYF

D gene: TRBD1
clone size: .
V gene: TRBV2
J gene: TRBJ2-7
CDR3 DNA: TGTGCCAGCATCCAGGACAGGGCTACCTACGAGCAGTACTTC
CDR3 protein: CASIQDRATYEQYF

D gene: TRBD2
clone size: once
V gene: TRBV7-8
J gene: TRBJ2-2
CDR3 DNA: TGTGCCAGCAGCGACCGGACTAGCGGGAACACCGGGGAGCTGTTTTTT
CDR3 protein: CASSDRTSGNTGELFF

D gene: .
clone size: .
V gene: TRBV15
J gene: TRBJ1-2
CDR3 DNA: TGTGCCACCCAGGGCGACCCTAACTATGGCTACACCTTC
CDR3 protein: CATQGDPNYGYTF

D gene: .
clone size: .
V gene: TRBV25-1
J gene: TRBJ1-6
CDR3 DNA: TGTGCCAGCAGCCCTTTCCCAGGGACTGAAAATTCACCCCTCCACTTT
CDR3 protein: CASSPFPGTENSPLHF

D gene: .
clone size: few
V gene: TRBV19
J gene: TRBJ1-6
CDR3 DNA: TGTGCCGTGGGCGGGTCCTATAATTCACCCCTCCACTTT
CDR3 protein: CAVGGSYNSPLHF

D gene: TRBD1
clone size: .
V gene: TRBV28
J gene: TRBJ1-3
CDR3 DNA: TGTGCCAGCAGTTCTCCGGGACAGGGCTCTGGAAACACCATATATTTT
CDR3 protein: CASSSPGQGSGNTIYF

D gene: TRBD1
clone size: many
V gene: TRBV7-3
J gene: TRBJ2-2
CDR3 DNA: TGTGCCAGCAGCCCTTCCCGACAGGGCGTCACCGGGGAGCTGTTTTTT
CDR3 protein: CASSPSRQGVTGELFF

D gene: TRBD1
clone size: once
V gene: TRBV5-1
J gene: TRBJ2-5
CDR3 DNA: TGCGCCAGCAGCTTGGGATACCGGGACAGGCAAGAGACCCAGTACTTC
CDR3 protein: CASSLGYRDRQETQYF

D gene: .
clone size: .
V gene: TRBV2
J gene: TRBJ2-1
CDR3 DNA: TGTGCCAGCAGTGAAGCGTTCGGCGGAGGGATAGAGCAGTTCTTC
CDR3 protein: CASSEAFGGGIEQFF

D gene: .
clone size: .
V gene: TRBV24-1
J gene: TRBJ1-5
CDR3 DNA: TGTGCCACCAGTGATAGGGGGGCGGGGGGCAATCAGCCCCAGCATTTT
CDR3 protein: CATSDRGAGGNQPQHF

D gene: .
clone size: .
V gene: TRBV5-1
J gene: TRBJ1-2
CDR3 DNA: TGCGCCAGCAGCCTGGACAGCACCTTTAACTATGGCTACACCTTC
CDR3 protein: CASSLDSTFNYGYTF